Below, 10 T cell receptor beta chains from the same sample are listed, as sequenced in a study of blood T cells in healthy people across ages. With a J-beta primer mix and a sample-barcoded 5' primer, a second PCR ran about 6 to 11 cycles. MiXCR, applied by TCRdb to the 5' RACE reads, yields one record per CDR3 protein. The table includes over 750,000 distinct CDR3 sequences, more than 20% detected once. In addition, the sample was reused for a study of T cells of mothers and their children.

Sequenced: blood. These receptors came from a boy between 10 and 17 years old in good health.

This clonotype was counted a few times. The rearrangement links TRBV3-1 to TRBJ2-5, with D perhaps given as TRBD1 or TRBD2 (5 bases each). The J call may be mistaken, given a closer DNA end match to TRBJ2-1. Germline CDR1 LGHDT, CDR2 YNNKEL (reference sequence). The length of the CDR3 is 13 residues. CDR3 nucleotides: TGTGCCAGCAGCCAAGAAGAGGGGAATGAGCAGTTCTTC. It translates to CASSQEEGNEQFF.

The DNA of the CDR3 is TGCGCCAGCAGCTTGGAAATGACAGCCTACGAGCAGTACTTC. This codes for CASSLEMTAYEQYF. V is TRBV5-1 and J is TRBJ2-7, with D tentatively TRBD1 (5 bases). CDR3 length: 14 residues. Trimming pared 0 bases from V and 2 bases from J, leaving 9 bases between. From germline, CDR1 is SGHRS and CDR2 YFSETQ.

V and J are TRBV13 and TRBJ2-5, with 7 bases identical to TRBD2. Gene TRBJ2-1 matches the end of the DNA better, so the J call may be wrong. This CDR3 is built from 15 residues. Germline CDR1 PRHDT, CDR2 FYEKMQ (reference sequence). The CDR3 coding sequence is TGTGCCAGCAGCTTAGTGTTTAGCGGGTACAATGAGCAGTTCTTC. It specifies CASSLVFSGYNEQFF.

This clonotype turned up a few times. The chain links TRBV9 to TRBJ1-2; D unresolved. The V gene lost 0 bases and the J gene lost 3 bases, with 6 bases spanning the gap. The CDR3 length is 13 residues. Germline values: CDR1 SGDLS, CDR2 YYNGEE. The CDR3 protein is CASSVEGYYGYTF. The CDR3 bases are TGTGCCAGCAGCGTAGAGGGCTACTATGGCTACACCTTC.

The rearrangement joins TRBV7-2 to TRBJ2-1; TRBD2 aligns across 8 bases. V shed 5 bases, J shed 0 bases, and the junction held 6 bases outside the gene matches. CDR3 length: 16 residues. Germline V gene lookup returns CDR1 SGHTA and CDR2 FQGNSA. The CDR3 protein is CASSAVSGSSYNEQFF. As DNA, the CDR3 is TGTGCCAGCAGCGCAGTAAGCGGGAGCTCCTACAATGAGCAGTTCTTC.

This clonotype has a count of ten or more. DNA for the CDR3: TGTGCCAGCTCCCGCGGAGGGCTGAACTCTGGGGCCAACGTCCTGACTTTC. Translation: CASSRGGLNSGANVLTF. The chain uses TRBV18 and TRBJ2-6; D might be TRBD2 (6 bases). Germline CDR1 and CDR2: KGHSH and LQKENI. Trimming pared 6 bases from V and 0 bases from J, leaving 15 bases between. The CDR3 extends over 17 amino acids.

In this sample, this clonotype turned up a few times. The chain couples TRBV27 to TRBJ2-1; D is perhaps TRBD2 (6 bases). V was shortened by 4 bases and J by 6 bases, with 13 bases between the two germline ends. The V gene's germline CDR1 is MNHEY and CDR2 SMNVEV (reference sequence). This CDR3 region has 14 residues. CDR3 residues: CASSWALEGNEQFF. The CDR3, as DNA: TGTGCCAGCAGTTGGGCCCTGGAGGGCAATGAGCAGTTCTTC.

Only a few counts were recorded for this clonotype. The V and J genes are TRBV9 and TRBJ1-3, with a possible D match to TRBD1 (5 bases). The CDR3 totals 14 residues. The V gene's germline CDR1 is SGDLS and CDR2 YYNGEE. Between the trimmed V and J ends, which lost 8 bases and 9 bases, there was a span of 21 bases. Here the CDR3 DNA reads TGTGCCAGTAGGTCGGAGCCAGGGAGAGGCACCATATATTTT. It specifies CASRSEPGRGTIYF. The full variable domain, in which reference TRBV9 and TRBJ1-3 provide the parts outside the CDR3, is DSGVTQTPKHLITATGQRVTLRCSPRSGDLSVYWYQQSLDQGLQFLIQYYNGEERAKGNILERFSAQQFPDLHSELNLSSLELGDSALYFCASRSEPGRGTIYFGEGSWLTVV.

This clonotype was counted only a few times. The V and J genes are TRBV5-1 and TRBJ2-7, with D tentatively TRBD2 (6 bases). The V end lost 4 bases, the J end lost 0 bases, and 14 bases lay between the germline ends. CDR1 and CDR2 from the germline V gene are SGHRS and YFSETQ. The CDR3 is 15 amino acids. CDR3 sequence: CASSPYVGSSYEQYF. The CDR3 DNA reads as TGCGCCAGCAGCCCGTACGTCGGGAGCTCCTACGAGCAGTACTTC.

This clonotype was recorded a few times. The chain employs TRBV29-1 and TRBJ1-1; D is possibly TRBD1 (5 bases). This CDR3 spans 15 amino acids. CDR1 and CDR2 from the germline V gene are SQVTM and ANQGSEA. V lost 4 bases, J lost 4 bases, and 19 bases lay in between. CDR3: CSVAGLDSLTTEAFF. CDR3 DNA sequence: TGCAGCGTTGCGGGCCTCGACAGTCTAACCACTGAAGCTTTCTTT.